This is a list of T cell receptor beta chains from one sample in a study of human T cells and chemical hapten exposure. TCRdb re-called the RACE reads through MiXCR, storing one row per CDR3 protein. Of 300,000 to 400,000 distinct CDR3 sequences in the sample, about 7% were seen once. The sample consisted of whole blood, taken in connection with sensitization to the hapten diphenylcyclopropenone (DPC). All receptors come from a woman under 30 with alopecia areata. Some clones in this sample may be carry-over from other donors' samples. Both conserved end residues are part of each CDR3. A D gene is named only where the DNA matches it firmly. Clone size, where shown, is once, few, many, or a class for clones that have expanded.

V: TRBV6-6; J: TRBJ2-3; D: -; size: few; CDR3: CASSPWTGTDTQYF; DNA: TGTGCCAGCAGTCCGTGGACTGGCACGGATACGCAGTATTTT
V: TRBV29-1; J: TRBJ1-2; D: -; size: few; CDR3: CSVEWTAYGYTF; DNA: TGCAGCGTTGAGTGGACCGCCTATGGCTACACCTTC
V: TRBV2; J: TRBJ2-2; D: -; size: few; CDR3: CASSVGSNTGELFF; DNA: TGTGCCAGCAGTGTTGGCTCCAACACCGGGGAGCTGTTTTTT
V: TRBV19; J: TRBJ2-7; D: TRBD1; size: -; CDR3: CASSTGTGGRYEQYF; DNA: TGTGCCAGTAGTACAGGGACAGGGGGCCGCTACGAGCAGTACTTC
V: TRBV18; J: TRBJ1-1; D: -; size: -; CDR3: CATIDHRDGDTEAFF; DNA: TGTGCCACCATCGACCACCGGGACGGAGACACTGAAGCTTTCTTT
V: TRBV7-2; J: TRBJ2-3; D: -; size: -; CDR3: CASSLAGVPDTQYF; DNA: TGTGCCAGCAGCTTAGCGGGGGTACCGGATACGCAGTATTTT
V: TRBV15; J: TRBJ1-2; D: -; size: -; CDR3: CATSRDRGQGRFYGYTF; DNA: TGTGCCACCAGCAGAGATCGGGGGCAGGGGAGATTCTATGGCTACACCTTC
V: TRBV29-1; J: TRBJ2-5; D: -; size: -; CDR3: CSVDEEQGEETQYF; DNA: TGCAGCGTTGATGAGGAACAGGGTGAAGAGACCCAGTACTTC
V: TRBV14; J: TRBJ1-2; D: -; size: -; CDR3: CASSPLWRLSGYTF; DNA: TGTGCCAGCAGCCCCCTCTGGAGACTCAGCGGCTACACCTTC
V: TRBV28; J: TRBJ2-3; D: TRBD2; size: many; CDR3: CASSLFSGTPDTQYF; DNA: TGTGCCAGCAGTTTATTCAGCGGGACTCCAGATACGCAGTATTTT
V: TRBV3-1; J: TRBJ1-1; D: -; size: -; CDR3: CASGYRNTEAFF; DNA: TGTGCCAGCGGGTACAGGAACACTGAAGCTTTCTTT
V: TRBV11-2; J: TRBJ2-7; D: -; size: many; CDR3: CASSPPRTVYEQYF; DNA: TGTGCCAGCAGCCCCCCTCGGACAGTCTACGAGCAGTACTTC
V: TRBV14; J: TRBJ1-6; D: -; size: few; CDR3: CASSSRTAVSPLHF; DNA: TGTGCCAGCAGCTCTCGGACGGCTGTTTCACCCCTCCACTTT
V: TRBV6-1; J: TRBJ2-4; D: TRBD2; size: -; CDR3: CASTAGVAKNIQYF; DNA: TGTGCCAGCACGGCGGGGGTAGCCAAAAACATTCAGTACTTC
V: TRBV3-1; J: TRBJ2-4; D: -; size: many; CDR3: CASSQDWAGGKAKNIQYF; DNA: TGTGCCAGCAGCCAAGATTGGGCAGGCGGTAAAGCCAAAAACATTCAGTACTTC
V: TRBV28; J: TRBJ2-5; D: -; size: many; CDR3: CASSTGRWKETQYF; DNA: TGTGCCAGCAGTACAGGGAGGTGGAAAGAGACCCAGTACTTC
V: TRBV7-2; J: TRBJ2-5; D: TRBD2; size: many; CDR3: CASSLTSGKETQYF; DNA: TGTGCCAGCAGCTTAACTAGCGGCAAAGAGACCCAGTACTTC
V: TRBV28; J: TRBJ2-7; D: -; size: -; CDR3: CASSWQTSYEQYF; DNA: TGTGCCAGCAGTTGGCAGACCTCCTACGAGCAGTACTTC
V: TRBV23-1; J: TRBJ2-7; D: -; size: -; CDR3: CASSQCRGRHPSYEQYF; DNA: TGCGCCAGCAGTCAATGTAGGGGGAGACATCCCTCCTACGAGCAGTACTTC
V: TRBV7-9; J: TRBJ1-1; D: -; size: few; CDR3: CASSFPPGKENTEAFF; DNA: TGTGCCAGCAGCTTTCCACCCGGGAAAGAGAACACTGAAGCTTTCTTT